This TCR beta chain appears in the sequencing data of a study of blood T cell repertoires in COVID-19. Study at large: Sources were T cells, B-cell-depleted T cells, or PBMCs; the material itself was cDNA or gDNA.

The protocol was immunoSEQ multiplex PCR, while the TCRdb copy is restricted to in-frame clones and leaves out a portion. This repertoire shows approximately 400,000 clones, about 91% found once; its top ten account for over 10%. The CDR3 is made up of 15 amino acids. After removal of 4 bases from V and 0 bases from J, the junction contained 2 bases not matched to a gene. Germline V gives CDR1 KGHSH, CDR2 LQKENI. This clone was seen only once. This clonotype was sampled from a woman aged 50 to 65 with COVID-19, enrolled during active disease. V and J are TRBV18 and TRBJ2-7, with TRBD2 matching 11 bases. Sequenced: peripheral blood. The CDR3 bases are TGTGCCAGCTCACGAACTAGCGGGAGCTCCTACGAGCAGTACTTC. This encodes CASSRTSGSSYEQYF.